Here is one T cell receptor (beta chain) with its context. Its antigen is still unknown. The CDR3 runs to 16 residues. From germline, CDR1 is ENHRY and CDR2 SYGVKD. Trimming at V came to 7 bases and at J to 3 bases, leaving 14 bases not matched to a gene. Profiled with immunoSEQ multiplex PCR; TCRdb holds only in-frame clones, not every one. The sample has 95,000 to 100,000 clones; about 86% are singletons. This sample is part of a study of T cell responses to AZD1222 COVID-19 vaccine. In the study overall: Researchers grouped second doses given at about 4 or about 12 weeks into one pool. Overall study findings and caveats: Unmutated regions of variants are reportedly targeted by nearly half of spike-specific TCRs. With dominance at 160-218 and 743-854, vaccine-associated CD4 TCRs spanned spike. The study identified only six AZD1222 recipients as seropositive at baseline.

Source: peripheral blood, taken on day 0 of AZD1222 vaccination. The clonotype comes from an adult in good health. V and J are TRBV10-3 and TRBJ1-1, with TRBD1 identical over 7 bases. This CDR3 is CAINPRQGGAYTEAFF. In DNA form, the CDR3 reads TGTGCCATCAACCCTCGACAGGGAGGTGCGTACACTGAAGCTTTCTTT.